These T cell receptor beta chains were read from a single sample in a study of human T cells and chemical hapten exposure. TCRdb analysed the RACE reads with MiXCR anew, one entry per CDR3 protein. The profile shows 65,000 to 95,000 distinct CDR3 sequences, less than 8% of them singletons. Here the sequenced sample was whole blood, taken in connection with sensitization to the hapten diphenylcyclopropenone (DPC). The source of these receptors is a woman in her twenties or thirties with alopecia areata. Some clones in this sample may be carry-over from other donors' samples. Each CDR3 is given with its conserved first and last residue. The D gene is left open where the match is weak. Where a row states a size, it is once, few, many or the class of an expanded clone; other rows omit it.

size: many; D: TRBD2; V: TRBV13; J: TRBJ2-5; length: 15; DNA: TGTGCCAGCAGCCTTCGCGGGGGGTTCCAAGAGACCCAGTACTTC; CDR3: CASSLRGGFQETQYF
size: -; D: TRBD1; V: TRBV4-2; J: TRBJ2-1; length: 21; DNA: TGTGCCAGCAGCCAAGATGCCCCGGACAGGAGGTGGGAGCGCTCCTACAATGAGCAGTTCTTC; CDR3: CASSQDAPDRRWERSYNEQFF
size: many; D: -; V: TRBV5-1; J: TRBJ2-5; length: 14; DNA: TGCGCCAGCAGCTTGGGACCACCCAAGTCTTCCCAGTACTTC; CDR3: CASSLGPPKSSQYF
size: -; D: -; V: TRBV6-5; J: TRBJ1-3; length: 16; DNA: TGTGCCAGCAGGCCACGGGACGGTGGCTCTGGAAACACCATATATTTT; CDR3: CASRPRDGGSGNTIYF
size: -; D: -; V: TRBV11-2; J: TRBJ2-3; length: 16; DNA: TGTGCCAGCAGCTTGGGGGCAGGGCGCCCCACAGATACGCAGTATTTT; CDR3: CASSLGAGRPTDTQYF
size: few; D: -; V: TRBV28; J: TRBJ1-2; length: 14; DNA: TGTGCCAGCAGTTCCCCTGCAGTGGACTGGGGCTACACCTTC; CDR3: CASSSPAVDWGYTF
size: many; D: -; V: TRBV7-3; J: TRBJ2-1; length: 14; DNA: TGTGCCAGCAGCCCGGAAGGGTTCTACAATGAGCAGTTCTTC; CDR3: CASSPEGFYNEQFF
size: many; D: -; V: TRBV16; J: TRBJ1-4; length: 14; DNA: TGTGCCAGCAAGGACCACCGGTCAAGTGAAAAACTGTTTTTT; CDR3: CASKDHRSSEKLFF
size: many; D: -; V: TRBV10-3; J: TRBJ1-2; length: 12; DNA: TGTGCCATCAGTGACCAGGATTATGGCTACACCTTC; CDR3: CAISDQDYGYTF
size: -; D: -; V: TRBV13; J: TRBJ2-5; length: 16; DNA: TGTGCCAGCAGCTTAAGGAGTAGGGGGGGCCAAGAGACCCAGTACTTC; CDR3: CASSLRSRGGQETQYF
size: many; D: TRBD2; V: TRBV12-3/TRBV12-4; J: TRBJ2-2; length: 19; DNA: TGTGCCAGCAGTTTCGTATTATTCGGAGCGGGGGGCCACACCGGGGAGCTGTTTTTT; CDR3: CASSFVLFGAGGHTGELFF
size: -; D: -; V: TRBV20-1; J: TRBJ2-3; length: 14; DNA: TGCAGTGCTAGGTCCCAGACGTTCACAGATACGCAGTATTTT; CDR3: CSARSQTFTDTQYF
size: -; D: -; V: TRBV12-3/TRBV12-4; J: TRBJ2-7; length: 16; DNA: TGTGCCAGCAGTTTATTTTCAGCTAATCATCCTCGCGAGCAGTACTTC; CDR3: CASSLFSANHPREQYF
size: many; D: -; V: TRBV7-9; J: TRBJ1-5; length: 15; DNA: TGTGCCAGCAGCCCTCACCGGGACACCAATCAGCCCCAGCATTTT; CDR3: CASSPHRDTNQPQHF
size: many; D: -; V: TRBV20-1; J: TRBJ1-3; length: 16; DNA: TGCAGTGCCCGCCGGGGCGGGGGGGATACTGGAAACACCATATATTTT; CDR3: CSARRGGGDTGNTIYF
size: -; D: -; V: TRBV25-1; J: TRBJ1-1; length: 15; DNA: TGTGCCAGCAGTCCGGGCAGCCCCCCGAACACTGAAGCTTTCTTT; CDR3: CASSPGSPPNTEAFF
size: many; D: TRBD1; V: TRBV12-3/TRBV12-4; J: TRBJ1-1; length: 14; DNA: TGTGCCAGCAGCCAACAGGGGCAGAACACTGAAGCTTTCTTT; CDR3: CASSQQGQNTEAFF
size: many; D: TRBD2; V: TRBV7-3; J: TRBJ2-5; length: 15; DNA: TGTGCCAGCAGCTCACAGCGGGGGGGTTTGGAGACCCAGTACTTC; CDR3: CASSSQRGGLETQYF
size: many; D: -; V: TRBV20-1; J: TRBJ1-2; length: 12; DNA: TGCAGTGCTCCCGTCAGTTTCAGGGGCTACACCTTC; CDR3: CSAPVSFRGYTF
size: -; D: TRBD2; V: TRBV2; J: TRBJ2-3; length: 15; DNA: TGTGCCAGCAGCGATGGACTAGCGGACACAGATACGCAGTATTTT; CDR3: CASSDGLADTDTQYF
size: many; D: -; V: TRBV7-9; J: TRBJ1-1; length: 14; DNA: TGTGCCAGCAGCCCGACCCCCCCTTACACTGAAGCTTTCTTT; CDR3: CASSPTPPYTEAFF
size: -; D: -; V: TRBV7-9; J: TRBJ1-1; length: 14; DNA: TGTGCCAGCAGTTATCAGGGCCCTAACACTGAAGCTTTCTTT; CDR3: CASSYQGPNTEAFF
size: many; D: TRBD1; V: TRBV4-2; J: TRBJ1-5; length: 16; DNA: TGTGCCAGCAGCCCTCCCGGACAGGGAACTTATCAGCCCCAGCATTTT; CDR3: CASSPPGQGTYQPQHF
size: many; D: -; V: TRBV20-1; J: TRBJ2-7; length: 14; DNA: TGCAGTGCTAGAACCGGGGGTGGGTCCTACGAGCAGTACTTC; CDR3: CSARTGGGSYEQYF